These T cell receptor beta chains were read from a single sample in a study of CDR3 diversity in severe acne. TCRdb reprocessed the PCR reads via MiXCR and lists one record per CDR3 protein. The sample shows some 84,000 distinct CDR3 sequences, 51% of them seen only once. What was sequenced was blood. Receptors originate from a male donor in good health, without acne. The CDR3 runs from the conserved cysteine through the conserved F or W. D genes are given only for firm matches. For some rows the clone size is stated as once, few or many, or as a class when expanded; others skip it.

TRBJ1-1 | - | TRBV5-1 | - | TGCGCCAGCAACTGGGGGGCAGGGGTAAGGAACACTGAAGCTTTCTTT | CASNWGAGVRNTEAFF
TRBJ1-4 | - | TRBV29-1 | - | TGCAGCGTGTACTCCAGCCTGCGGAGGGAAGGGGATCGGAAACTGTTTTTT | CSVYSSLRREGDRKLFF
TRBJ1-3 | - | TRBV12-3/TRBV12-4 | many | TGTGCCAGCAGCACAGGGAGCACTGGAAACACCATATATTTT | CASSTGSTGNTIYF
TRBJ1-1 | TRBD1 | TRBV7-9 | - | TGTGCCAGCAGGATCCTACCGACAGGGGCTGCGAACACTGAAGCTTTCTTT | CASRILPTGAANTEAFF
TRBJ2-2 | TRBD1 | TRBV19 | - | TGTGCCAGTAGTACTACCGGGACAGGGGGCACCGGGGAGCTGTTTTTT | CASSTTGTGGTGELFF
TRBJ1-5 | TRBD1 | TRBV18 | - | TGTGCCAGCTCACCACCTGGAGGGGGCGCCGGGAACAATCAGCCCCAGCATTTT | CASSPPGGGAGNNQPQHF
TRBJ1-2 | TRBD1 | TRBV10-1 | - | TGCGCCAGCAGTGAGTTTCCGACAGGGAAAAACTATGGCTACACCTTC | CASSEFPTGKNYGYTF
TRBJ1-1 | - | TRBV11-2 | - | TGTGCCAGCAGCTTAGTGTGGTCAGGGGCTGAAGCTTTCTTT | CASSLVWSGAEAFF
TRBJ2-7 | - | TRBV7-4 | - | - | CASSFYICSARAVDKVSYEQYF
TRBJ2-1 | TRBD2 | TRBV7-8 | - | TGTGCCAGCAGCCCCGGGCGACTAGCGGGTTACAATGAGCAGTTCTTC | CASSPGRLAGYNEQFF
TRBJ2-2 | - | TRBV7-6 | - | TGTGCCAGCAGCTTAGGGGCAGGGGTGGACACCGGGGAGCTGTTTTTT | CASSLGAGVDTGELFF
TRBJ2-5 | TRBD2 | TRBV2 | - | TGTGCCAGCAGGCTTGGACTAGCGGGACCACAAGAGACCCAGTACTTC | CASRLGLAGPQETQYF
TRBJ1-4 | - | TRBV5-6 | few | TGTGCCAGCAGTACCCGGCGGGGTGAAAAACTGTTTTTT | CASSTRRGEKLFF
TRBJ2-7 | TRBD2 | TRBV5-1 | many | TGCGCCAGCAGCCCGGGGGGGCCGGGGGACGAGCAGTACTTC | CASSPGGPGDEQYF
TRBJ2-5 | - | TRBV20-1 | few | TGCAGTGCTGAGGGTCCGACAGGATCCCAAGAGACCCAGTACTTC | CSAEGPTGSQETQYF
TRBJ2-3 | - | TRBV29-1 | - | TGCAGCGTTAAGTTCTATGAGAACGCAGATACGCAGTATTTT | CSVKFYENADTQYF
TRBJ1-5 | - | TRBV20-1 | - | TGCAGTGCTAGCCTCCAGACGGGCAATCAGCCCCAGCATTTT | CSASLQTGNQPQHF
TRBJ2-2 | - | TRBV28 | - | TGTGCCAGCAGTTTGAGGACGGTGAACACCGGGGAGCTGTTTTTT | CASSLRTVNTGELFF
TRBJ2-7 | - | TRBV7-2 | - | TGTGCCAGCAGCTTGCGGGGCGTTGGGCTGTCCTACGAGCAGTACTTC | CASSLRGVGLSYEQYF
TRBJ1-2 | - | TRBV7-3 | - | TGTGCCAGCAGCTTAACGCCAAGTAAGGGCTACACCTTC | CASSLTPSKGYTF
TRBJ1-5 | TRBD1 | TRBV6-2/TRBV6-3 | many | TGTGCCAGCAGAGACAGGGTAAATCAGCCCCAGCATTTT | CASRDRVNQPQHF
TRBJ2-5 | - | TRBV7-2 | medium-sized | TGTGCCAGCCAACGTGGTCTAGCGTGGGAGACCCAGTACTTC | CASQRGLAWETQYF
TRBJ2-7 | TRBD2 | TRBV20-1 | - | TGCAGTGCTAGAGATCCTAGCGGGAGCTACGAGCAGTACTTC | CSARDPSGSYEQYF
TRBJ1-6 | - | TRBV6-4 | once | TGTGCCAGCAGTGACTCAGGAGGGGATTCACCCCTCCACTTT | CASSDSGGDSPLHF
TRBJ1-5 | - | TRBV15 | many | TGTGCCACCAGCAGAACCGGCGGCGGCCATCAGCCCCAGCATTTT | CATSRTGGGHQPQHF
TRBJ2-2 | TRBD2 | TRBV7-2 | few | TGTGCCAGCAGCAAGGGACTAGCGGGAGCGAAAACCGGTGAGCTGTTTTTT | CASSKGLAGAKTGELFF
TRBJ1-5 | - | TRBV25-1 | few | TGTGCCAGCAGTCAGGACGGATATAGCAATCAGCCCCAGCATTTT | CASSQDGYSNQPQHF
TRBJ1-3 | - | TRBV24-1 | - | TGTGCCACCAGTGATTTGGCCTTCAGGGGCCTTGGAAACACCATATATTTT | CATSDLAFRGLGNTIYF
TRBJ2-5 | TRBD2 | TRBV7-8 | - | TGTGCCAGCAGCGTGACCCTAGCGGGAGGAGGTGAGACCCAGTACTTC | CASSVTLAGGGETQYF
TRBJ2-7 | TRBD2 | TRBV20-1 | medium-sized | TGCAGTGCTAAAGAGGGACTAGCGTTTCCTTACGAGCAGTACTTC | CSAKEGLAFPYEQYF
TRBJ1-2 | - | TRBV2 | - | TGTGCCAGCATGGAGGGATCTAACTATGGCTACACCTTC | CASMEGSNYGYTF
TRBJ1-6 | TRBD1 | TRBV2 | - | TGTGCCAGCAGGGCCCGGGACAGGGAGGGCGGTTATAATTCACCCCTCCACTTT | CASRARDREGGYNSPLHF
TRBJ1-1 | TRBD1 | TRBV7-9 | many | TGTGCCAGCAGCCCTCAGACAGGGGTGGAGGGAACTGAAGCTTTCTTT | CASSPQTGVEGTEAFF
TRBJ1-2 | - | TRBV27 | - | TGTGCCAGCAGTTCGTCGGACGCTTCCTATGGCTACACCTTC | CASSSSDASYGYTF
TRBJ2-7 | - | TRBV6-1 | few | TGTGCCAGCAGCAGGCCAACAGGGATCTCCTACGAGCAGTACTTC | CASSRPTGISYEQYF